This T cell receptor (beta chain) was sequenced for a study of blood T cells in healthy people across ages. A second PCR of roughly 7 to 11 cycles used a sample-barcoded 5' primer and a J-beta primer mix. TCRdb processed the 5' RACE reads anew with MiXCR; each CDR3 protein has one entry. Found here are roughly 1,500,000 distinct CDR3 sequences, almost 35% of them singletons; the top ten hold approximately 11%. This TCR was sampled from a woman under 40 in good health. Sequencing was performed on blood.

This chain's CDR3 is CASSSPILAGADTQYF. The CDR3 DNA is TGTGCCAGCAGCTCCCCCATTCTAGCGGGAGCAGATACGCAGTATTTT. V usage is TRBV7-2 and J usage is TRBJ2-3; 10 bases align to TRBD2. With 4 bases clipped from V and 4 bases from J, the junction kept 8 bases outside the gene matches. CDR1 and CDR2 (germline): SGHTA, FQGNSA. The CDR3 totals 16 residues.